The TCR beta chain described here comes from a study of cytomegalovirus exposure and HLA in healthy donors. Study context: A prior analysis found about 110 million unique TCR beta sequences from 150 million to 200 million T cells. Regarding the study as a whole: About 87% or about 30% of the time was how often most TCR beta V segments were productive, according to an earlier analysis. Indistinguishable V segments, including TRBV6-2 and TRBV6-3, were excluded. The investigators catalogued 164 TCR beta chains as cytomegalovirus-associated.

In the PCR, 60 Vbeta and 13 Jbeta primers were used. Clones were read by immunoSEQ multiplex PCR, and TCRdb kept only the in-frame ones, dropping some. The top ten clones hold roughly 2.1% of a sample with 200,000 or so clones, roughly 76% of them seen once. Concerning this clone itself: As yet, its antigen is unknown.

The V segment lost 3 bases and the J segment 3 bases; nucleotides outside the gene matches: 17. The CDR3 extends over 20 amino acids. Germline values: CDR1 MDHEN, CDR2 SYDVKM. The sequenced material came from PBMCs. The TCR originated in a woman aged 25 to 39 in good health and CMV-seropositive. The chain links TRBV28 to TRBJ2-7; TRBD2 agrees at 13 bases. In DNA form, the CDR3 reads TGTGCCAGCAGTTTCCTACCTACTAGCGGGAGGGCCAACGGGGACTACGAGCAGTACTTC. This translates into CASSFLPTSGRANGDYEQYF. The whole variable domain, remainder taken from reference TRBV28 and TRBJ2-7, is DVKVTQSSRYLVKRTGEKVFLECVQDMDHENMFWYRQDPGLGLRLIYFSYDVKMKEKGDIPEGYSVSREKKERFSLILESASTNQTSMYLCASSFLPTSGRANGDYEQYFGPGTRLTVT.